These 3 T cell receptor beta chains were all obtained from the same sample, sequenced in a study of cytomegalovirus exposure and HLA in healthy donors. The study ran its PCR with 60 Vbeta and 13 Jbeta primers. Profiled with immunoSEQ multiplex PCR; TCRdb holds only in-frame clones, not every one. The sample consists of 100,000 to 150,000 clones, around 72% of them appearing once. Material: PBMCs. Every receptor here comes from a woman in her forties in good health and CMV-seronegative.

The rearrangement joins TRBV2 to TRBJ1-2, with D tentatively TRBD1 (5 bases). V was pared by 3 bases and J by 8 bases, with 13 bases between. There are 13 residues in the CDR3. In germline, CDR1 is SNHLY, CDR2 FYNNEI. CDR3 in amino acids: CASSENGANGYTF. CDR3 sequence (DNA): TGTGCCAGCAGTGAGAATGGGGCGAACGGCTACACCTTC.

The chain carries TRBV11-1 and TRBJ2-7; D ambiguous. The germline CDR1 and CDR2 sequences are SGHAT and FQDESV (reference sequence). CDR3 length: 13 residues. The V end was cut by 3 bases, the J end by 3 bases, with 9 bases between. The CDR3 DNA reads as TGTGCCAGCAGCTTTACCCCAGACTACGAGCAGTACTTC. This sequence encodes CASSFTPDYEQYF. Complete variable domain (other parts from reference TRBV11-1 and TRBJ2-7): EAEVAQSPRYKITEKSQAVAFWCDPISGHATLYWYRQILGQGPELLVQFQDESVVDDSQLPKDRFSAERLKGVDSTLKIQPAELGDSAMYLCASSFTPDYEQYFGPGTRLTVT.

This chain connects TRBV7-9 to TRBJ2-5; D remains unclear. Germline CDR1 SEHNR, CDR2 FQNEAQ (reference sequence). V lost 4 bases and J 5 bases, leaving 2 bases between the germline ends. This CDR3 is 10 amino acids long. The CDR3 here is CASSSETQYF. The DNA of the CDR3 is TGTGCCAGCAGCTCTGAGACCCAGTACTTC.